Reported below is one T cell receptor beta chain. Its specificity is not known. This entry belongs to a study of cytomegalovirus exposure and HLA in healthy donors. About the research overall: Unique TCR beta sequences numbering about 100 million came from about 179 million T cells in an earlier analysis. About 77 million unique TCRs from HLA-typed donors made up an early data release.

Study-level points and caveats: For cytomegalovirus status, the classifier reportedly gave diagnoses with high specificity and sensitivity. What was likely a sequencing artifact was a cluster of highly shared sequence variants.

This CDR3 has 14 residues. The ends were cut back, 2 bases at V and 2 bases at J, with 7 bases in the middle. CDR1 is MNHNS and CDR2 is SASEGT in the germline V gene. The PCR employed 60 Vbeta primers together with 13 Jbeta primers. Only in-frame clones appear in the TCRdb table, and some are missing; sequencing was by immunoSEQ multiplex PCR. The sample contains about 110,000 clones, 75% of which appear only once. Sequenced material: PBMCs. This TCR was sampled from a man aged 35-49 years in good health and CMV-seronegative. The chain links TRBV6-1 to TRBJ1-5, with D unresolved. Here the CDR3 reads CASSENSRNQPQHF. The CDR3 DNA reads as TGTGCCAGCAGTGAAAACTCTCGCAATCAGCCCCAGCATTTT.